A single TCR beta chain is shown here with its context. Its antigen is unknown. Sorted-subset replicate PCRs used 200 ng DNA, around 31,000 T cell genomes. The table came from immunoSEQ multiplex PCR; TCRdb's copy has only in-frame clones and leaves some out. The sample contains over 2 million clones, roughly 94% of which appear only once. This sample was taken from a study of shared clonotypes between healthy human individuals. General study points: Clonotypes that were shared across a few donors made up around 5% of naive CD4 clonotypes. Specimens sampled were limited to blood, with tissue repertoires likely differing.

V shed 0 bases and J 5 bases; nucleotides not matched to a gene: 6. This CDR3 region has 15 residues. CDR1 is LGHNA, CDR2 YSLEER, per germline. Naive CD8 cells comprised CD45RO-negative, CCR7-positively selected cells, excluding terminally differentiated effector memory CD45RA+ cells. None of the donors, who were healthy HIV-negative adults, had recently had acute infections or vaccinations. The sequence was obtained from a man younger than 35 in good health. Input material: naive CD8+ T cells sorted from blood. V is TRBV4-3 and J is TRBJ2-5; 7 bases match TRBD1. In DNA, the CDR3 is TGCGCCAGCAGCCAAGATGACAGGGTGGGGGAGACCCAGTACTTC. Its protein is CASSQDDRVGETQYF.